This is a list of T cell receptor beta chains from one sample in a study of control samples from healthy donors and cancer patients. The repertoire was sequenced with immunoSEQ multiplex PCR; TCRdb's copy has only in-frame clones and lacks some. The sample includes roughly 55,000 clones, roughly 87% of them seen just once. Sequencing input: blood. The receptors shown here come from a man aged 45-60 years in good health. CDR3s include the opening cysteine and the closing phenylalanine or tryptophan. The D gene is left open where the match is weak. Part of the rows lack a size; the others show once, few, many or a class for expanded clones.

v_gene	j_gene	abundance	d_gene	CDR3nt	CDR3aa
TRBV6-5	TRBJ1-4	once	-	TGTGCCAGCAGCTGGACTAATGAAAAACTGTTTTTT	CASSWTNEKLFF
TRBV18	TRBJ2-1	-	TRBD2	TGTGCCAGCTCACCATGGCTAGCGGGAGGGAGTCGCCTATACAATGAGCAGTTCTTC	CASSPWLAGGSRLYNEQFF
TRBV30	TRBJ1-5	-	-	TGTGCCTGGAGTGTTTTTAGCAATCAGCCCCAGCATTTT	CAWSVFSNQPQHF
TRBV19	TRBJ1-4	-	-	TGTGCCAGTAGCCAGGGACGGCTCTCCGGAACGGCTAATGAAAAACTGTTTTTT	CASSQGRLSGTANEKLFF
TRBV6-5	TRBJ1-6	-	-	TGTGCCAGCAGCCTCGACAGGTTCAATTCACCCCTCCACTTT	CASSLDRFNSPLHF
TRBV9	TRBJ1-1	-	TRBD1	TGTGCCAGCAACTCCCAGGGGGCGGGCACTGAAGCTTTCTTT	CASNSQGAGTEAFF
TRBV27	TRBJ2-7	-	-	TGTGCCAGCAGTCACGGACTAGAGCAGTACTTC	CASSHGLEQYF
TRBV21-1	TRBJ2-3	-	-	TGTGCCAGCAGCAAGGTCCCCCTAGCGGGAGATACCGTGATGGATACGCAGTATTTT	CASSKVPLAGDTVMDTQYF
TRBV28	TRBJ2-2	-	TRBD2	TGTGCCAGCAGTTTGACTAGCGGGAGTTACACCGGGGAGCTGTTTTTT	CASSLTSGSYTGELFF
TRBV18	TRBJ2-2	-	-	TGTGCCAGCACCGAGGGGGTTTCGGGCACCGGGGAGCTGTTTTTT	CASTEGVSGTGELFF
TRBV5-1	TRBJ2-3	-	-	TGCGCCAGCAGCCGAGGGACCGCAGGTCCAAGCACAGATACGCAGTATTTT	CASSRGTAGPSTDTQYF
TRBV19	TRBJ2-2	-	TRBD2	TGTGCCAGTAGTATCTCGGGACTAGCGGGAAACACCGGGGAGCTGTTTTTT	CASSISGLAGNTGELFF
TRBV7-2	TRBJ1-6	once	-	TGTGCCAGCAGCTTGCAACAGGTCAATAATTCACCCCTCCACTTT	CASSLQQVNNSPLHF
TRBV7-9	TRBJ2-1	-	-	TGTGCCAGCAGCTTTTCTAATGAGCAGTTCTTC	CASSFSNEQFF
TRBV5-1	TRBJ1-1	-	-	TGCGCCAGCAGCTTGGAGGCCGAGATGAACACTGAAGCTTTCTTT	CASSLEAEMNTEAFF
TRBV11-2	TRBJ1-1	-	-	TGTGCCAGCAGCTCGGGGCCTGAAGCTTTCTTT	CASSSGPEAFF
TRBV29-1	TRBJ2-1	few	TRBD2	TGCAGCGTTGAACTGACTAGCGGGGTCTACAATGAGCAGTTCTTC	CSVELTSGVYNEQFF
TRBV18	TRBJ2-6	-	-	TGTGCCAGCTCACATCGGGACGACTCTGGGGCCAACGTCCTGACTTTC	CASSHRDDSGANVLTF
TRBV27	TRBJ1-2	-	TRBD1	TGTGCCAGCAGTGTCCGGACAGGGAGTAGTGGCTACACCTTC	CASSVRTGSSGYTF
TRBV14	TRBJ2-3	-	TRBD2	TGTGCCAGCAGCCCTAGCGGACTCACAGATACGCAGTATTTT	CASSPSGLTDTQYF
TRBV19	TRBJ1-2	-	-	TGTGCCAGTAGTATAGCTAACTATGGCTACACCTTC	CASSIANYGYTF
TRBV28	TRBJ1-5	once	-	TGTGCCAGCATGCGTTATTGGGCCAGCGGGGATCAGCCCCAGCATTTT	CASMRYWASGDQPQHF
TRBV5-5	TRBJ1-2	-	TRBD1	TGTGCCAGCAGCTATCAGGGGACAGACTATGGCTACACCTTC	CASSYQGTDYGYTF
TRBV18	TRBJ2-1	-	TRBD2	TGTGCCAGCTCACCCCTAGCGGGAGTAGACGAGCAGTTCTTC	CASSPLAGVDEQFF
TRBV5-4	TRBJ2-2	-	-	TGTGCCAGCAGTCCAGGGGGACTAGTGGGCACCGGGGAGCTGTTTTTT	CASSPGGLVGTGELFF
TRBV19	TRBJ1-5	once	TRBD1	TGTGCCAGTAGTACACAGGGGAACCAGCCCCAGCATTTT	CASSTQGNQPQHF
TRBV5-6	TRBJ1-3	-	-	TGTGCCAGCAGCTTTTCTTACTCCTCTGGAAACACCATATATTTT	CASSFSYSSGNTIYF
TRBV3-1/TRBV3-2	TRBJ2-1	once	-	TGTGCCAGCAGCCAAGGATCGGAGCAGTTCTTC	CASSQGSEQFF
TRBV27	TRBJ2-1	once	-	TGTGCCAGCAGTTTATTGGACAGCTACAATGAGCAGTTCTTC	CASSLLDSYNEQFF
TRBV28	TRBJ1-6	-	-	TGTGCCAGCAACCAGGGAAGTTCACCCCTCCACTTT	CASNQGSSPLHF
TRBV28	TRBJ2-7	-	-	TGTGCCAGCAACCTACAGGGCAGCTCCTACGAGCAGTACTTC	CASNLQGSSYEQYF
TRBV4-3	TRBJ2-7	-	-	TGCGCCAGCAGCCAAGAAACTGACAGCTCCTACGAGCAGTACTTC	CASSQETDSSYEQYF
TRBV27	TRBJ1-2	-	TRBD1	TGTGCCAGCAGTTCCGGACAGGGAACCATTACTCCCTATGGCTACACCTTC	CASSSGQGTITPYGYTF